This entry lists 26 T cell receptor beta chains sequenced from one sample in a study of beta chain features in type 1 diabetes. Study outcomes and limitations: When Type 1 diabetes patients were examined, their TCRB CDR3s proved moderately but significantly shorter in all four CD4+ subsets.

What these receptors recognize is not known. All of the isolated RNA was reverse transcribed, so expressed TCRB transcripts were sequenced. The table came from immunoSEQ multiplex PCR; TCRdb's copy has only in-frame clones and leaves some out. In the table there are a few hundred thousand clones, about 10% of which are singletons. The specimen was central memory CD4+ T cells from blood. The receptors come from a man aged 25-45 years with type 1 diabetes.

This clone was seen a handful of times. The chain uses TRBV11-2 and TRBJ1-1; D gene ambiguous. CDR3 size: 15 residues. V was trimmed by 5 bases and J by 1 base, leaving 14 bases between them. Germline lookup yields CDR1 SGHAT and CDR2 FQNNGV. DNA of the CDR3: TGTGCCAGCAGCCCTCGGGCCCAAGGGAACACTGAAGCTTTCTTT. It is translated as CASSPRAQGNTEAFF.

The chain combines TRBV18 with TRBJ1-3; a possible D gene is TRBD1 (5 bases). Germline CDR1 reads KGHSH; CDR2 reads LQKENI. V was pared by 3 bases and J by 1 base, with 13 bases between. There are 16 residues in the CDR3. CDR3 region: CASSPTGAGSGNTIYF. CDR3 in DNA: TGTGCCAGCTCACCGACTGGGGCAGGGTCTGGAAACACCATATATTTT.

In this sample, this clone turned up a few times. CDR3 DNA: TGCGCCAGCAGCGTAGCGACGGAGGACACCGGGGAGCTGTTTTTT. Amino acid sequence: CASSVATEDTGELFF. V usage is TRBV5-1 and J usage is TRBJ2-2; TRBD2 might be the D (5 bases). This CDR3 has 15 residues. Germline assignment: CDR1 SGHRS and CDR2 YFSETQ. V was cut by 4 bases and J by 3 bases, with 13 bases left in between.

This clone was seen repeatedly, ten times or more. In DNA, the CDR3 is TGTGCCACCGGTGTGCGACAGGATAACGGGGAGCTGTTTTTT. Translated: CATGVRQDNGELFF. The gene calls are TRBV15 and TRBJ2-2; TRBD1 might be the D (6 bases). CDR1 is LNHNV and CDR2 is YYDKDF in the germline V gene (reference sequence). The CDR3 has 14 amino acids. With 8 bases removed from V and 7 bases from J, the gap between germline ends came to 17 bases. The variable domain in full, with the rest retrieved from reference TRBV15 and TRBJ2-2, is DAMVIQNPRYQVTQFGKPVTLSCSQTLNHNVMYWYQQKSSQAPKLLFHYYDKDFNNEADTPDNFQSRRPNTSFCFLDIRSPGLGDTAMYLCATGVRQDNGELFFGEGSRLTVL.

This clone was picked up a small number of times. The chain combines TRBV10-3 with TRBJ1-5, with D hard to call. Trimming took 3 bases from V and 4 from J, leaving 10 bases between them. Germline V CDR1 and CDR2: ENHRY, SYGVKD. This CDR3 region has 14 residues. CDR3 loop: CAISEAGENQPQHF. The CDR3 region has the DNA TGTGCCATCAGTGAAGCAGGAGAAAATCAGCCCCAGCATTTT.

This rearrangement joins TRBV7-9 to TRBJ2-7; unclear D gene. Trimming took 2 bases from V and 9 from J, leaving 11 bases between them. The CDR3 length is 12 residues. Germline assignment: CDR1 SEHNR and CDR2 FQNEAQ (reference sequence). The CDR3 DNA is TGTGCCAGCAGCTTACGTGATGGGTTGCAGTACTTC. Its translation is CASSLRDGLQYF.

The chain carries TRBV15 and TRBJ2-3, with no clear D. The CDR3 spans 12 residues. Germline V CDR1 and CDR2: LNHNV, YYDKDF (reference sequence). V lost 8 bases, J lost 2 bases, and 8 bases lay in between. The CDR3 protein is CATAWSTDTQYF. The CDR3 nucleotides are TGTGCCACCGCGTGGTCCACAGATACGCAGTATTTT. Together with reference TRBV15 and TRBJ2-3, the CDR3 gives the full variable domain: DAMVIQNPRYQVTQFGKPVTLSCSQTLNHNVMYWYQQKSSQAPKLLFHYYDKDFNNEADTPDNFQSRRPNTSFCFLDIRSPGLGDTAMYLCATAWSTDTQYFGPGTRLTVL.

The chain is built from TRBV2 and TRBJ2-7; 10 bases are shared with TRBD2. This CDR3 has 13 residues. Germline V gives CDR1 SNHLY, CDR2 FYNNEI. V dropped 11 bases and J dropped 3; count of bases not matched to a gene: 7. This CDR3 is CAGTGTSDYEQYF. In DNA, the CDR3 is TGTGCCGGCACGGGGACTAGCGACTACGAGCAGTACTTC.

This clone was observed a few times. The chain combines TRBV5-6 with TRBJ2-5; 10 nucleotides align to TRBD2. CDR1 SGHDT and CDR2 YYEEEE come from the germline V gene. V was pared by 4 bases and J by 2 bases, with 2 bases of the junction left unmatched. This CDR3 comprises 14 residues. The CDR3 region has the DNA TGTGCCAGCAGCACAGCGGGAGGGCAAGAGACCCAGTACTTC. Translating it yields CASSTAGGQETQYF.

This rearrangement joins TRBV25-1 to TRBJ2-5; 11 bases map to TRBD1. Germline V gene sequence: CDR1 MGHDK, CDR2 SYGVNS. This CDR3 is built from 14 residues. The V segment lost 6 bases and the J segment 5 bases; nucleotides outside the gene matches: 5. The CDR3 DNA sequence: TGTGCCAGCAGGGGACAGGGGGGTTTCGAGACCCAGTACTTC. The encoded protein is CASRGQGGFETQYF.

This clone has at least ten counts. The V call is TRBV21-1, the J call TRBJ1-4. TRBV21-1 is flagged as a pseudogene. The CDR3 has 16 residues. In nucleotides, the CDR3 is TGTGCCAGCAGCTCCGACCTCGGGCGGGGAAATGAAAAACTGTTTTTT. This gives the protein CASSSDLGRGNEKLFF.

This clone was observed many times. CDR3 in amino acids: CATSGTGQGWEKLFF. CDR3 DNA sequence: TGTGCCACCAGCGGAACCGGACAGGGGTGGGAAAAACTGTTTTTT. The V gene is TRBV15, the J gene TRBJ1-4; TRBD1 matches at 9 bases. The CDR3 is 15 residues long. Germline CDR1 reads LNHNV; CDR2 reads YYDKDF (reference sequence). V shed 5 bases, J shed 8 bases, and the junction held 9 bases outside the gene matches.

J is TRBJ1-1 and V is TRBV7-9; 9 nucleotides agree with TRBD1. Looked up from germline, CDR1 is SEHNR and CDR2 is FQNEAQ (reference sequence). The V segment lost 4 bases and the J segment 5 bases; nucleotides outside the gene matches: 5. The CDR3 consists of 14 residues. DNA for the CDR3: TGTGCCAGCAGCTCTGACAGGGGGAGAACTGAAGCTTTCTTT. Amino acids: CASSSDRGRTEAFF.

The chain combines TRBV5-1 with TRBJ2-7, with TRBD2 identical over 11 bases. Germline V gives CDR1 SGHRS, CDR2 YFSETQ. Germline trimming cut 2 bases from V and 3 bases from J; bases unmatched to any gene: 7. CDR3 length: 16 amino acids. The CDR3 DNA sequence: TGCGCCAGCAGCTTCTCGGGGACTAGCGGAGGCTACGAGCAGTACTTC. Its protein product is CASSFSGTSGGYEQYF.

The rearrangement uses TRBV7-2 and TRBJ2-3; D is ambiguous. CDR3 length: 12 residues. The germline V gene has CDR1 SGHTA and CDR2 FQGNSA. Trimming removed 2 bases at V and 4 bases at J, with 4 bases between. CDR3 DNA sequence: TGTGCCAGCAGCTTATATGCAGATACGCAGTATTTT. Protein sequence: CASSLYADTQYF. The entire variable domain, with the rest obtained from reference TRBV7-2 and TRBJ2-3, is as follows: GAGVSQSPSNKVTEKGKDVELRCDPISGHTALYWYRQSLGQGLEFLIYFQGNSAPDKSGLPSDRFSAERTGGSVSTLTIQRTQQEDSAVYLCASSLYADTQYFGPGTRLTVL.

The chain uses TRBV4-1 and TRBJ1-1, with D unresolved. The germline CDR1 and CDR2 sequences are MGHRA and YSYEKL. The CDR3 spans 13 residues. V was pared by 4 bases and J by 7 bases, with 13 bases between. The chain's CDR3 is CASSRIPGDEAFF. CDR3 nucleotides: TGCGCCAGCAGCCGTATCCCGGGAGATGAAGCTTTCTTT.

Notes on this clone: Distinct nucleotide sequences in the sample also encode this CDR3. The J gene is TRBJ2-5, the V gene TRBV27; no firm D call. This CDR3 is built from 13 residues. Trimming shortened V by 2 bases and J by 2 bases, and 6 bases separated the two germline ends. Germline lookup yields CDR1 MNHEY and CDR2 SMNVEV (reference sequence). The CDR3: CASSLGLQETQYF. The CDR3 DNA reads as TGTGCCAGCAGTTTAGGGCTACAAGAGACCCAGTACTTC.

This clone was seen more than once but under ten times. The rearrangement uses TRBV27 and TRBJ2-4; 9 bases fit TRBD1. Losses at the gene ends were 1 base for V and 12 bases for J; bases not matched to a gene: 16. From germline, CDR1 is MNHEY and CDR2 SMNVEV (reference sequence). The CDR3 is made up of 17 amino acids. This chain's CDR3 is CASSLFPGRDRAVYQYF. The CDR3 region has the DNA TGTGCCAGCAGTTTATTCCCCGGCCGGGACAGGGCCGTTTATCAGTACTTC.

There are a few counts of this clone. The chain has TRBV4-2 and TRBJ2-1; 9 bases fit TRBD2. Germline CDR1 is LGHNA and CDR2 is YNFKEQ. Trimming at V came to 0 bases and at J to 9 bases, leaving 9 bases not matched to a gene. This CDR3 has 16 amino acids. CDR3 sequence reads: CASSQEGIAGAGEQFF. In nucleotides, the CDR3 is TGTGCCAGCAGCCAAGAGGGGATAGCGGGAGCGGGTGAGCAGTTCTTC.

This clone has just a few counts. This chain links TRBV11-2 with TRBJ1-1; possibly TRBD1 for D (6 bases). V gave up 1 base and J gave up 11 bases, with 11 bases separating them. CDR3 size: 12 residues. Germline assignment: CDR1 SGHAT and CDR2 FQNNGV. CDR3 residues: CASSLGRRGAFF. CDR3 sequence (DNA): TGTGCCAGCAGCTTAGGCCGTAGGGGGGCTTTCTTT.

This clone was counted at least ten times. V usage is TRBV4-2 and J usage is TRBJ2-7; maybe TRBD2 (6 bases). Trimming pared 1 base from V and 0 bases from J, leaving 13 bases between. The V gene's germline CDR1 is LGHNA and CDR2 YNFKEQ. The CDR3 sequence is 16 residues long. In nucleotides, the CDR3 is TGTGCCAGCAGCCAAGCCCTAGCGACCAGCTCCTACGAGCAGTACTTC. Translating gives CASSQALATSSYEQYF.

The J gene is TRBJ1-2, the V gene TRBV7-2; possibly TRBD1 for D (5 bases). V lost 4 bases and J lost 6, with 24 bases in between. The CDR3 has 17 residues. Germline CDR1 is SGHTA and CDR2 is FQGNSA. CDR3 bases: TGTGCCAGCAGCTCAGAGTGGACACAGTCCGAATCGCATGGCTACACCTTC. It encodes CASSSEWTQSESHGYTF.

This clone occurred a few times. Other DNA sequences in the sample encode the same CDR3. The V gene is TRBV29-1, the J gene TRBJ2-7; 9 nucleotides match TRBD1. Trimming cost V 7 bases and J 3 bases; bases outside gene matches: 1. The CDR3 sequence is 11 residues long. CDR1 and CDR2 from the germline V gene are SQVTM and ANQGSEA. The CDR3 sequence is CSGGQGYEQYF. CDR3 DNA: TGCAGCGGGGGACAGGGCTACGAGCAGTACTTC.

The chain joins TRBV7-8 to TRBJ1-2; TRBD1 matches at 7 bases. V lost 1 base to trimming and J lost 4 bases; unmatched junction nucleotides: 3. CDR3 length equals 14 residues. Germline V lookup: CDR1 SGHVS, CDR2 FQNEAQ. The CDR3 is CASSLVGQAYGYTF. The CDR3 DNA is TGTGCCAGCAGCTTAGTAGGACAGGCCTATGGCTACACCTTC.

This clone was detected many times. The chain couples TRBV7-2 to TRBJ2-1, with TRBD2 identical over 14 bases. The CDR3 runs to 16 residues. Trimming cost V 1 base and J 7 bases; bases outside gene matches: 3. Germline V gene sequence: CDR1 SGHTA, CDR2 FQGNSA. CDR3 protein: CASSLVGTSGSNEQFF. DNA for the CDR3: TGTGCCAGCAGCTTAGTGGGGACTAGCGGGAGTAATGAGCAGTTCTTC.

Regarding this clone: Within the sample, other DNA sequences also encode this same CDR3. The chain combines TRBV27 with TRBJ1-5; 9 positions match TRBD1. The V segment lost 6 bases and the J segment 5 bases; nucleotides outside the gene matches: 5. This CDR3 has 14 residues. The germline V gene encodes CDR1 MNHEY and CDR2 SMNVEV (reference sequence). The CDR3 DNA is TGTGCCAGCAGCCAACAGGGGGCTTATCAGCCCCAGCATTTT. Amino acid sequence: CASSQQGAYQPQHF.